One T cell receptor (beta chain) is described in this entry. Its antigen is unknown. TCRdb reprocessed the reads via MiXCR and lists one record per CDR3 protein. The data hold roughly 150,000 distinct CDR3 sequences, with more than 25% observed a single time. The V and J ends lost 7 bases and 4 bases, in that order; junction bases with no gene match: 16. CDR3 length: 19 residues. In germline, CDR1 is SGHVS, CDR2 FNYEAQ. The record originates from a study of T cell repertoires in cytomegalovirus infection. Study information: In the study, CMV epitopes included recently identified HLA-C-restricted and well-studied HLA-B-restricted ones. Indications came from public TCR beta signatures; they pointed to CMV infection and to a matching HLA type.

Study-wide points: Carriage of CMV together with the relevant HLA was identifiable through cumulative public TCR beta family frequency. The ex vivo response was dominated by HLA-C-restricted CMV-specific TCR beta clonotypes.

This chain joins TRBV7-6 and TRBJ2-3; 14 bases agree with TRBD2. This receptor was identified in a human donor in good health (CMV status not recorded). Some clones in this sample may be carry-over from other donors' samples. The sequences come from CD8+ T cells from cultured PBMCs, collected from culture after CMV antigen stimulation. The CDR3: CASNQEQLGTSGGADTQYF. Here the CDR3 DNA reads TGTGCCAGCAACCAAGAGCAATTGGGGACTAGCGGGGGAGCAGATACGCAGTATTTT.